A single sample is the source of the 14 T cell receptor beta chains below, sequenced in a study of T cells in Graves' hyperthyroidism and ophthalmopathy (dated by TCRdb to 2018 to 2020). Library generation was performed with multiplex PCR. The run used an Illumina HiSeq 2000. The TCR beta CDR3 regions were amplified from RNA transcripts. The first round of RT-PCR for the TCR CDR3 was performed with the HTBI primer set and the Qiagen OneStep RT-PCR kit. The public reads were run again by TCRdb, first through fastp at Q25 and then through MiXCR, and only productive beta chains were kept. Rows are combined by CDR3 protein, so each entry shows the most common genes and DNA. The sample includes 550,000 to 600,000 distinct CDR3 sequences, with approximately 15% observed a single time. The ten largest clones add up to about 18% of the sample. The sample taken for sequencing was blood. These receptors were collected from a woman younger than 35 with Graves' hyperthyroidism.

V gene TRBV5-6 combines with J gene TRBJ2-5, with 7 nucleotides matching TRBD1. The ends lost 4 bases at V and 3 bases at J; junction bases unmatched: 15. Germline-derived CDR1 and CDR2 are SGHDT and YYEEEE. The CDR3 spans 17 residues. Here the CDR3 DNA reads TGTGCCAGCAGCCGTCTCACCGGGACAGAGATAAAAGAGACCCAGTACTTC. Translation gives CASSRLTGTEIKETQYF.

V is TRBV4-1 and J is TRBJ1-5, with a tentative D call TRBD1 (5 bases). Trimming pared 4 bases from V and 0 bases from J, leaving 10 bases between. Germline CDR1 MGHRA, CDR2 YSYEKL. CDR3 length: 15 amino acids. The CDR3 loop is CASSLTQGSNQPQHF. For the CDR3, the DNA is TGCGCCAGCAGCCTTACTCAGGGTAGCAATCAGCCCCAGCATTTT.

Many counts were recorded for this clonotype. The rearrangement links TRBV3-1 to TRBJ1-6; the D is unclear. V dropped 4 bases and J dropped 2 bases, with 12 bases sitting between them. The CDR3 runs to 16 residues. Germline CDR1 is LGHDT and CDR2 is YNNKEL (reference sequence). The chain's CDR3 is CASSPRMQPYNSPLHF. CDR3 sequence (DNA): TGTGCCAGCAGCCCAAGGATGCAGCCCTATAATTCACCCCTCCACTTT.

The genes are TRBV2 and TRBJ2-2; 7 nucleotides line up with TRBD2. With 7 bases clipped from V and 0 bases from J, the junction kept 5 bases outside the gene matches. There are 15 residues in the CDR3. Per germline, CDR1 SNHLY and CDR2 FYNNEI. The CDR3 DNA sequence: TGTGCCAGCACGGCGGGAGATTCGAACACCGGGGAGCTGTTTTTT. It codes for CASTAGDSNTGELFF.

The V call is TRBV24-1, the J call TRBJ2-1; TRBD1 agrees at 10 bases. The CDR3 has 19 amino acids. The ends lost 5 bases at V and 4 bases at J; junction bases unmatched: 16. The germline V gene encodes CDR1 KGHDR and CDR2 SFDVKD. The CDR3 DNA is TGTGCCACCAGTGGCACCCCGCGACCGGGACAGGGGAATTACAATGAGCAGTTCTTC. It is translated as CATSGTPRPGQGNYNEQFF.

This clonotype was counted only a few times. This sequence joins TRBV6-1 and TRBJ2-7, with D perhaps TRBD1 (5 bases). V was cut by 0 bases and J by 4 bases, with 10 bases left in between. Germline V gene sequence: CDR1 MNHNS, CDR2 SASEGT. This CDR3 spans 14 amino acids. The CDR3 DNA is TGTGCCAGCAGTGAAGCAGGGGCAAGTTACGAGCAGTACTTC. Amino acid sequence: CASSEAGASYEQYF.

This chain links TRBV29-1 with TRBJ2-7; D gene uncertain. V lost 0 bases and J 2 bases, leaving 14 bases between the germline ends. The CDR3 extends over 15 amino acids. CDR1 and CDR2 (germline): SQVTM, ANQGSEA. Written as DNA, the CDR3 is TGCAGCGTTGAAGATTCGCGGAGTCCCACCTACGAGCAGTACTTC. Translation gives CSVEDSRSPTYEQYF.

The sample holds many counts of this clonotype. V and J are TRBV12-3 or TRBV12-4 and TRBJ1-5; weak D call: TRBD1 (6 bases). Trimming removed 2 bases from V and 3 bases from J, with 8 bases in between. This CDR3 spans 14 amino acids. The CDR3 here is CASSLRDNNQPQHF. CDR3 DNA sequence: TGTGCCAGCAGTTTACGGGACAACAATCAGCCCCAGCATTTT.

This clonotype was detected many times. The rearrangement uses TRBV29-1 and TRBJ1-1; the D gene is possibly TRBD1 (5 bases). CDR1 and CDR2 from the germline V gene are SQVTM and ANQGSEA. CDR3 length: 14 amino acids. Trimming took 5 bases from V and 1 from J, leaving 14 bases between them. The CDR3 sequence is CSVTQGGRNTEAFF. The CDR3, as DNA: TGCAGCGTTACGCAGGGTGGGCGGAACACTGAAGCTTTCTTT.

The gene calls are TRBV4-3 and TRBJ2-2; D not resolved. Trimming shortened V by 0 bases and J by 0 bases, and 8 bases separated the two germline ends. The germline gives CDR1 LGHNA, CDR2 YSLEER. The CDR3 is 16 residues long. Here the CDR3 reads CASSQDSASNTGELFF. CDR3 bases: TGCGCCAGCAGCCAAGACTCAGCGTCGAACACCGGGGAGCTGTTTTTT.

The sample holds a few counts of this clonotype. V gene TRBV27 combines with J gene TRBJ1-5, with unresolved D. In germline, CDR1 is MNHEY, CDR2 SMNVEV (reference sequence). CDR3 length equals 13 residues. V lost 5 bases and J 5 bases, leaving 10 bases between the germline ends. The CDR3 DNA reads TGTGCCAGCAGTAGTAGGGCGGATCAGCCCCAGCATTTT. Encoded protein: CASSSRADQPQHF.

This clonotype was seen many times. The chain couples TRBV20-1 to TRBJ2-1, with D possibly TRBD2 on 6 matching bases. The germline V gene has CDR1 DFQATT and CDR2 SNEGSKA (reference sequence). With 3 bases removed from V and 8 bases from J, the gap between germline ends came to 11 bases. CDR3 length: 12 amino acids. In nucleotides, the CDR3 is TGCAGTGCTAGCCGGTGGGGGGATGAGCAGTTCTTC. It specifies CSASRWGDEQFF.

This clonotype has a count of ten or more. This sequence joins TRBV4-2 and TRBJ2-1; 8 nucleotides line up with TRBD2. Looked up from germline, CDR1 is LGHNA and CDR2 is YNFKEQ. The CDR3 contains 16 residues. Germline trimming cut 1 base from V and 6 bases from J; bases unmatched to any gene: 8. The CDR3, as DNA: TGTGCCAGCAGCCAAGCCCAGCGGGAGCTTATCAATGAGCAGTTCTTC. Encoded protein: CASSQAQRELINEQFF.

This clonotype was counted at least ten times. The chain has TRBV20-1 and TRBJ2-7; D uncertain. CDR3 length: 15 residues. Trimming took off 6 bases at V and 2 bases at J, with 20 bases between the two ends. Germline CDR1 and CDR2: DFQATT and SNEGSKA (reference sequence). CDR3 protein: CSARHPGLTPYEQYF. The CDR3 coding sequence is TGCAGTGCCCGACACCCCGGGCTAACCCCCTACGAGCAGTACTTC.